The next 32 T cell receptor beta chains were all read from a single sample in a study of blood T cell repertoires in COVID-19 (dated by TCRdb to about 2020). Libraries were constructed by the immunoSEQ multiplex PCR assay. TCRdb carries this immuneACCESS record with in-frame sequences only. Its versions omit some clonotypes, under half of them owing to an unresolved V gene in the studies checked, with the rest unexplained. The sample table holds 200,000 to 250,000 clones, of which about 90% were seen once. The top ten constitute approximately 2.6% of the sample. The sample consisted of peripheral blood. All receptors derive from a young man with COVID-19, enrolled during active disease.

The chain is built from TRBV4-2 and TRBJ1-5; D is perhaps TRBD1 (6 bases). This CDR3 contains 14 residues. Deletions cut 0 bases from V and 5 bases from J, with 8 bases between. The germline V gene encodes CDR1 LGHNA and CDR2 YNFKEQ. For the CDR3, the DNA is TGTGCCAGCAGCCAAGAGTCAGGGGATCAGCCCCAGCATTTT. Its translation is CASSQESGDQPQHF.

The chain links TRBV7-9 to TRBJ1-2, with D perhaps TRBD1 (6 bases). The CDR3 extends over 17 amino acids. CDR1 is SEHNR, CDR2 FQNEAQ, per germline (reference sequence). Trimming stripped 0 bases from V and 5 bases from J, with 19 bases between. In nucleotides, the CDR3 is TGTGCCAGCAGCTTAGCGGGACATGGACATCTTAGGTATGGCTACACCTTC. Protein product: CASSLAGHGHLRYGYTF.

The V gene is TRBV4-2, the J gene TRBJ1-2; possibly TRBD1 for D (6 bases). The germline gives CDR1 LGHNA, CDR2 YNFKEQ. The CDR3 sequence is 17 residues long. The ends were cut back, 0 bases at V and 4 bases at J, with 18 bases in the middle. This CDR3 reads CASSQDREGAGVYGYTF. Here the CDR3 DNA reads TGTGCCAGCAGCCAAGATCGGGAGGGAGCAGGGGTCTATGGCTACACCTTC.

V and J are TRBV7-2 and TRBJ1-5; 10 positions agree with TRBD1. V shed 6 bases, J shed 5 bases, and the junction held 4 bases outside the gene matches. Germline-derived CDR1 and CDR2 are SGHTA and FQGNSA. There are 14 residues in the CDR3. This CDR3 reads CASSRTGGYQPQHF. The CDR3 coding sequence is TGTGCCAGCAGTCGGACAGGGGGTTATCAGCCCCAGCATTTT.

The chain has TRBV3-1 (or the pseudogene TRBV3-2) and TRBJ2-1, with 8 bases lining up with TRBD2. The CDR3 contains 14 residues. Germline lookup yields CDR1 LGHDT and CDR2 YNNKEL (reference sequence). Germline trimming cut 5 bases from V and 7 bases from J; bases unmatched to any gene: 7. The CDR3 reads CASSASGGRNEQFF. DNA for the CDR3: TGTGCCAGCAGCGCAAGCGGGGGTCGGAATGAGCAGTTCTTC.

CDR3 region: CASSVQGMGYNEQFF. The CDR3 DNA follows: TGTGCCAGCAGTGTCCAGGGTATGGGATACAATGAGCAGTTCTTC. The J gene is TRBJ2-1, the V gene TRBV2; TRBD1 might be the D (5 bases). This CDR3 has 15 residues. Per germline, CDR1 SNHLY and CDR2 FYNNEI. Trimming took 4 bases from V and 4 from J, leaving 14 bases between them.

The V call is TRBV19, the J call TRBJ1-3; D is unclear. V lost 3 bases and J lost 4, with 4 bases in between. Germline CDR1 and CDR2: LNHDA and SQIVND (reference sequence). The CDR3 spans 12 residues. Here the CDR3 DNA reads TGTGCCAGTAGTATTGGCGGAAACACCATATATTTT. Protein product: CASSIGGNTIYF.

The V call is TRBV4-1, the J call TRBJ1-3, with TRBD1 matching over 7 bases. CDR1 and CDR2 from the germline V gene are MGHRA and YSYEKL. With V trimmed by 4 bases and J by 3 bases, 9 bases remained unmatched. The CDR3 sequence is 16 residues long. The CDR3 loop reads CASSPSEGALGNTIYF. The CDR3 region has the DNA TGCGCCAGCAGCCCCTCGGAGGGGGCGCTTGGAAACACCATATATTTT.

The J gene is TRBJ2-1, the V gene TRBV19; 7 bases are a match to TRBD2. V gave up 1 base and J gave up 9 bases; unmatched junction bases: 0. This CDR3 contains 12 residues. Germline-derived CDR1 and CDR2 are LNHDA and SQIVND (reference sequence). The CDR3 reads CASSIGGGEQFF. The DNA for the CDR3 is TGTGCCAGTAGTATAGGCGGGGGTGAGCAGTTCTTC.

V usage is TRBV28 and J usage is TRBJ1-2; 7 bases align to TRBD1. With 4 bases clipped from V and 2 bases from J, the junction kept 4 bases outside the gene matches. CDR1 and CDR2 (germline): MDHEN, SYDVKM. CDR3 size: 14 residues. DNA of the CDR3: TGTGCCAGCAGTTCCTGGACAGGAAACTATGGCTACACCTTC. Its protein product is CASSSWTGNYGYTF.

This chain uses TRBV5-4 with TRBJ1-2; 7 bases map to TRBD1. Germline assignment: CDR1 SGHNT and CDR2 YYREEE (reference sequence). CDR3 length: 13 residues. The J segment lost 2 bases and the V segment lost 4 bases, leaving 2 bases of the junction unmatched. The CDR3 loop reads CASSADRNYGYTF. CDR3 DNA sequence: TGTGCCAGCAGCGCGGACAGGAACTATGGCTACACCTTC.

This sequence joins TRBV2 and TRBJ2-2; TRBD1 aligns across 9 bases. Losses at the gene ends were 4 bases for V and 1 base for J; bases not matched to a gene: 10. There are 18 residues in the CDR3. Germline CDR1 reads SNHLY; CDR2 reads FYNNEI. DNA for the CDR3: TGTGCCAGCAGTGGAGGCTCCGGGACAGGGAAGAACACCGGGGAGCTGTTTTTT. Translated: CASSGGSGTGKNTGELFF.

The rearrangement uses TRBV7-2 and TRBJ1-2, with D uncertain. The CDR3 is 13 amino acids. Germline assignment: CDR1 SGHTA and CDR2 FQGNSA. Trimming stripped 1 base from V and 8 bases from J, with 11 bases between. CDR3 amino acids: CASSLGGDFGYTF. CDR3 nucleotides: TGTGCCAGCAGCTTAGGCGGAGATTTCGGCTACACCTTC.

The chain joins TRBV11-3 to TRBJ2-1, with 12 bases aligning to TRBD2. V was clipped by 1 base and J by 9 bases; unmatched bases: 4. Germline assignment: CDR1 SGHNT and CDR2 YENEEA. The CDR3 has 15 amino acids. CDR3 residues: CASSLASGRAGEQFF. The CDR3 bases are TGTGCCAGCAGCTTAGCTAGCGGGAGGGCGGGTGAGCAGTTCTTC. The complete variable domain, with remaining parts taken from reference TRBV11-3 and TRBJ2-1, reads EAGVVQSPRYKIIEKKQPVAFWCNPISGHNTLYWYLQNLGQGPELLIRYENEEAVDDSQLPKDRFSAERLKGVDSTLKIQPAELGDSAVYLCASSLASGRAGEQFFGPGTRLTVL.

V and J are TRBV12-5 and TRBJ2-7; the D gene is possibly TRBD1 (5 bases). CDR3 size: 14 residues. Trimming pared 4 bases from V and 0 bases from J, leaving 10 bases between. CDR1 and CDR2 from the germline V gene are LGHNT and FRNRAP. CDR3 sequence (DNA): TGTGCTAGTGGTTGGGGCAGCCCCTCCTACGAGCAGTACTTC. The encoded protein is CASGWGSPSYEQYF. The variable domain in full, with the rest retrieved from reference TRBV12-5 and TRBJ2-7, is DARVTQTPRHKVTEMGQEVTMRCQPILGHNTVFWYRQTMMQGLELLAYFRNRAPLDDSGMPKDRFSAEMPDATLATLKIQPSEPRDSAVYFCASGWGSPSYEQYFGPGTRLTVT.

The V call is TRBV6-2 or TRBV6-3, the J call TRBJ1-1, with TRBD1 identical over 7 bases. J was trimmed by 6 bases and V by 5 bases; bases with no gene match: 3. The CDR3 spans 12 residues. Germline V gives CDR1 MNHEY, CDR2 SVGEGT. DNA for the CDR3: TGTGCCAGCAGTCAGGGACAGTCTGAAGCTTTCTTT. Translated: CASSQGQSEAFF.

The rearrangement links TRBV27 to TRBJ1-4, with D unclear. The CDR3 totals 13 residues. Trimming stripped 8 bases from V and 10 bases from J, with 17 bases between. The germline CDR1 and CDR2 sequences are MNHEY and SMNVEV (reference sequence). The CDR3 nucleotides read TGTGCCAGCGCCGCACGGGTTACGGGAAAACTGTTTTTT. Its protein is CASAARVTGKLFF.

The gene calls are TRBV5-6 and TRBJ2-7; 7 nucleotides align to TRBD1. CDR3 length: 13 residues. Germline V gene sequence: CDR1 SGHDT, CDR2 YYEEEE. The trim removed 3 bases at V and 3 bases at J, leaving 3 bases unmatched. The CDR3 nucleotides are TGTGCCAGCAGCTGGGACAGTGGCTACGAGCAGTACTTC. Protein product: CASSWDSGYEQYF. Looking up the rest from reference TRBV5-6 and TRBJ2-7 gives the full variable domain: DAGVTQSPTHLIKTRGQQVTLRCSPKSGHDTVSWYQQALGQGPQFIFQYYEEEERQRGNFPDRFSGHQFPNYSSELNVNALLLGDSALYLCASSWDSGYEQYFGPGTRLTVT.

The genes are TRBV28 and TRBJ1-4; D ambiguous. Trimming shortened V by 3 bases and J by 4 bases, and 9 bases separated the two germline ends. Germline values: CDR1 MDHEN, CDR2 SYDVKM. CDR3 length equals 14 residues. CDR3 DNA: TGTGCCAGCAGTTTTGGGCCCTTTAATGAAAAACTGTTTTTT. It is translated as CASSFGPFNEKLFF.

The chain has TRBV19 and TRBJ1-3; TRBD1 might be the D (5 bases). Germline lookup yields CDR1 LNHDA and CDR2 SQIVND (reference sequence). The V end lost 3 bases, the J end lost 2 bases, and 11 bases lay between the germline ends. The CDR3 is 15 residues long. The CDR3 region is CASSINRWPGNTIYF. The CDR3 nucleotides read TGTGCCAGTAGTATTAACAGGTGGCCTGGAAACACCATATATTTT.

The rearrangement uses TRBV6-5 and TRBJ2-7, with D maybe TRBD2 (6 bases). This CDR3 region has 15 residues. Germline V gene sequence: CDR1 MNHEY, CDR2 SVGAGI. V was pared by 0 bases and J by 6 bases, with 15 bases between. CDR3 bases: TGTGCCAGCAGTTACTCGAGGGCGGCGGGGCTCGAGCAGTACTTC. It specifies CASSYSRAAGLEQYF.

This clone was detected once. The chain couples TRBV7-9 to TRBJ2-7; D is perhaps TRBD1 (5 bases). V lost 1 base, J lost 7 bases, and 8 bases lay in between. Germline lookup yields CDR1 SEHNR and CDR2 FQNEAQ (reference sequence). This CDR3 has 12 residues. The CDR3 coding sequence is TGTGCCAGCAGCTTAGGCGACAGAGAGCAGTACTTC. Protein product: CASSLGDREQYF.

This clone was counted only a few times. The chain recombines TRBV7-9 with TRBJ2-2; 12 nucleotides agree with TRBD2. The trim removed 5 bases at V and 6 bases at J, leaving 13 bases unmatched. This CDR3 is built from 18 residues. Germline lookup yields CDR1 SEHNR and CDR2 FQNEAQ (reference sequence). The CDR3 DNA follows: TGTGCCAGCAGCCCAACGAGGACTAGCGGGGCTGCGGCCGGGGAGCTGTTTTTT. Its translation is CASSPTRTSGAAAGELFF.

V gene TRBV6-2 or TRBV6-3 combines with J gene TRBJ1-2; 7 bases fit TRBD1. CDR1 and CDR2 (germline): MNHEY, SVGEGT. The CDR3 runs to 13 residues. Trimming cost V 2 bases and J 5 bases; bases outside gene matches: 2. The CDR3 reads CASSYTGQYGYTF. In DNA, the CDR3 is TGTGCCAGCAGTTACACGGGACAGTATGGCTACACCTTC.

The chain joins TRBV6-5 to TRBJ1-2; 7 nucleotides align to TRBD1. Germline V gene data show CDR1 as MNHEY and CDR2 as SVGAGI. With V trimmed by 8 bases and J by 3 bases, 6 bases remained unmatched. This CDR3 comprises 13 residues. CDR3 sequence (DNA): TGTGCCAGCCGTACGACAGGGCACTATGGCTACACCTTC. Protein: CASRTTGHYGYTF.

V gene TRBV30 combines with J gene TRBJ1-1; D possibly corresponds to TRBD1 (5 bases). The germline gives CDR1 GTSNPN, CDR2 SVGIG (reference sequence). CDR3 length equals 12 residues. V lost 3 bases to trimming and J lost 3 bases, with 8 bases between them. The CDR3 nucleotides read TGTGCCTGGAGAAGGGACTACACTGAAGCTTTCTTT. Encoded protein: CAWRRDYTEAFF. The full variable domain, in which reference TRBV30 and TRBJ1-1 provide the parts outside the CDR3, is SQTIHQWPATLVQPVGSPLSLECTVEGTSNPNLYWYRQAAGRGLQLLFYSVGIGQISSEVPQNLSASRPQDRQFILSSKKLLLSDSGFYLCAWRRDYTEAFFGQGTRLTVV.

The CDR3 reads CASSQEDRGPRNEQFF. The CDR3 DNA reads TGCGCCAGCAGCCAAGAGGACAGGGGGCCTCGGAATGAGCAGTTCTTC. The V gene is TRBV4-1, the J gene TRBJ2-1; 11 nucleotides match TRBD1. This CDR3 region has 16 residues. CDR1 MGHRA and CDR2 YSYEKL come from the germline V gene. Trimming took 0 bases from V and 7 from J; bases not matched to a gene: 5.

The J gene is TRBJ1-5, the V gene TRBV28, with D possibly TRBD1 on 5 matching bases. Trimming removed 5 bases from V and 2 bases from J, with 13 bases in between. The CDR3 runs to 15 residues. CDR1 and CDR2 (germline): MDHEN, SYDVKM. Here the CDR3 DNA reads TGTGCCAGCAGTCCCAGGGTGGGCGGCAATCAGCCCCAGCATTTT. This codes for CASSPRVGGNQPQHF.

This rearrangement joins TRBV18 to TRBJ1-5; TRBD1 aligns across 7 bases. The J segment lost 12 bases and the V segment lost 3 bases, leaving 14 bases of the junction unmatched. CDR3 length equals 15 residues. Germline CDR1 reads KGHSH; CDR2 reads LQKENI. In DNA form, the CDR3 reads TGTGCCAGCTCACCGCCCGGGACAGCGAGAGACGACCAGCATTTT. It translates to CASSPPGTARDDQHF.

This clone appeared a single time. The chain joins TRBV6-5 to TRBJ1-5; 7 bases are shared with TRBD1. The trim removed 4 bases at V and 6 bases at J, leaving 9 bases unmatched. The germline CDR1 and CDR2 sequences are MNHEY and SVGAGI. The CDR3 spans 15 residues. The CDR3 DNA reads TGTGCCAGCAGTTCCGACAGGGATAAACTTCAGCCCCAGCATTTT. Translation: CASSSDRDKLQPQHF.

V is TRBV23-1 and J is TRBJ1-2, with D hard to call. Being an ORF, TRBV23-1 has a function that is uncertain. The CDR3 loop spans 11 amino acids. Trimming took 7 bases from V and 4 from J, leaving 7 bases between them. CDR3 nucleotides: TGCGCCAGCACTTCCCCCTATGGCTACACCTTC. Protein sequence: CASTSPYGYTF.

The CDR3 here is CASSLESPTGRGYTF. CDR3 nucleotide sequence: TGTGCCAGCAGCTTAGAGAGCCCGACAGGGAGAGGCTACACCTTC. The V gene is TRBV7-2, the J gene TRBJ1-2; 7 bases line up with TRBD1. Germline CDR1 reads SGHTA; CDR2 reads FQGNSA. With 1 base clipped from V and 8 bases from J, the junction kept 10 bases outside the gene matches. This CDR3 region has 15 residues. The full variable domain, with the rest looked up from reference TRBV7-2 and TRBJ1-2, is GAGVSQSPSNKVTEKGKDVELRCDPISGHTALYWYRQSLGQGLEFLIYFQGNSAPDKSGLPSDRFSAERTGGSVSTLTIQRTQQEDSAVYLCASSLESPTGRGYTFGSGTRLTVV.